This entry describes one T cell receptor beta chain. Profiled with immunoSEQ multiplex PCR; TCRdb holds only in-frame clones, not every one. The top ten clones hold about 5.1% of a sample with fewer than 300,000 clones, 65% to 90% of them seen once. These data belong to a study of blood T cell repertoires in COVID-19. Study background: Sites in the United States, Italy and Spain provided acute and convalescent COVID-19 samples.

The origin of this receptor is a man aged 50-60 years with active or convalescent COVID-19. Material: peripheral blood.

CDR3 bases: TGCAGTGCTAGGGAGAACGGCTACACCTTC. Its translation: CSARENGYTF. V usage is TRBV20-1 and J usage is TRBJ1-2; D ambiguous. Germline V gene data show CDR1 as DFQATT and CDR2 as SNEGSKA (reference sequence). The CDR3 covers 10 residues. The ends were cut back, 3 bases at V and 8 bases at J, with 7 bases in the middle.